A single sample gave rise to the 28 T cell receptor beta chains below, sequenced in a study of chemoradiotherapy in HPV16-positive cancers. Assay: immunoSEQ multiplex PCR; the TCRdb copy retains only in-frame clones and omits some. The sample yields some 16,000 clones, roughly three quarters seen once. Specimen collection occurred from a patient who underwent chemoradiotherapy. The receptors derive from a human donor with HPV-associated anogenital cancer.

The CDR3 nucleotides are TGTGCCAGCAGTTTAGGATCCAGGGCGGATCAAGAGACCCAGTACTTC. The encoded protein is CASSLGSRADQETQYF. The J gene is TRBJ2-5, the V gene TRBV28, with D possibly TRBD1 on 5 matching bases. The CDR3 consists of 16 residues. CDR1 is MDHEN, CDR2 SYDVKM, per germline. Trimming shortened V by 2 bases and J by 2 bases, and 15 bases separated the two germline ends.

The chain carries TRBV10-3 and TRBJ2-3; 14 positions match TRBD2. The V gene end was trimmed by 6 bases and the J gene end by 1 base; junction bases not matched to a gene: 6. This CDR3 is 17 amino acids long. Germline V gene lookup returns CDR1 ENHRY and CDR2 SYGVKD. The DNA of the CDR3 is TGTGCCATCAGCGAGACTAGCGGGGGGGCCCGCACAGATACGCAGTATTTT. Its protein is CAISETSGGARTDTQYF.

The chain carries TRBV7-2 and TRBJ1-5; D gene unclear. This CDR3 has 14 residues. Trimming shortened V by 5 bases and J by 2 bases, and 10 bases separated the two germline ends. Germline-derived CDR1 and CDR2 are SGHTA and FQGNSA. CDR3 residues: CASSPHAGNQPQHF. Here the CDR3 DNA reads TGTGCCAGCAGCCCCCATGCGGGCAATCAGCCCCAGCATTTT.

The chain combines TRBV19 with TRBJ1-5, with unresolved D. CDR1 is LNHDA, CDR2 SQIVND, per germline (reference sequence). Between the trimmed V and J ends, which lost 7 bases and 3 bases, there was a span of 7 bases. The CDR3 spans 12 residues. The CDR3 is CASTGFNQPQHF. The CDR3 nucleotides are TGTGCCAGTACGGGCTTCAATCAGCCCCAGCATTTT.

V usage is TRBV4-3 and J usage is TRBJ1-1; D remains ambiguous. In germline, CDR1 is LGHNA, CDR2 YSLEER. Trimming removed 2 bases at V and 3 bases at J, with 10 bases between. The CDR3 loop spans 14 amino acids. CDR3 bases: TGCGCCAGCAGCCAAACGCGCGACGACACTGAAGCTTTCTTT. It specifies CASSQTRDDTEAFF.

This clone was recorded once. The genes are TRBV9 and TRBJ1-6; D is undetermined. The germline CDR1 and CDR2 sequences are SGDLS and YYNGEE. Trimming stripped 4 bases from V and 1 base from J, with 15 bases between. This CDR3 has 17 amino acids. CDR3 region: CASSPFERASYNSPLHF. CDR3 sequence (DNA): TGTGCCAGCAGCCCATTCGAGAGGGCATCCTATAATTCACCCCTCCACTTT. The whole variable domain, remainder taken from reference TRBV9 and TRBJ1-6, is DSGVTQTPKHLITATGQRVTLRCSPRSGDLSVYWYQQSLDQGLQFLIQYYNGEERAKGNILERFSAQQFPDLHSELNLSSLELGDSALYFCASSPFERASYNSPLHFGNGTRLTVT.

The chain joins TRBV6-1 to TRBJ1-5; maybe TRBD1 (5 bases). This CDR3 spans 14 amino acids. Between the trimmed V and J ends, which lost 3 bases and 9 bases, there was a span of 15 bases. Germline-derived CDR1 and CDR2 are MNHNS and SASEGT. DNA of the CDR3: TGTGCCAGCAGTGAGAAGGCAGGGATTAGGCCCCAGCATTTT. It is translated as CASSEKAGIRPQHF.

V is TRBV5-1 and J is TRBJ2-1; perhaps D is TRBD1 or TRBD2 (6 bases each). V lost 0 bases and J lost 8, with 9 bases in between. This CDR3 has 13 amino acids. From germline, CDR1 is SGHRS and CDR2 YFSETQ. CDR3 sequence: CASSLGGTYEQFF. CDR3 nucleotides: TGCGCCAGCAGCTTGGGCGGGACATATGAGCAGTTCTTC.

The chain has TRBV11-1 and TRBJ2-6; 7 bases map to TRBD2. Germline-derived CDR1 and CDR2 are SGHAT and FQDESV (reference sequence). V gave up 8 bases and J gave up 4 bases; unmatched junction bases: 5. This CDR3 is 14 amino acids long. The CDR3 protein is CASGGGAGANVLTF. Written as DNA, the CDR3 is TGTGCCAGCGGGGGGGGTGCCGGGGCCAACGTCCTGACTTTC.

The gene calls are TRBV30 and TRBJ2-1, with D perhaps TRBD2 (5 bases). There are 13 residues in the CDR3. The germline CDR1 and CDR2 sequences are GTSNPN and SVGIG (reference sequence). The V and J ends lost 0 bases and 13 bases respectively, with 16 bases between them. CDR3: CAWSVSGEAHQFF. For the CDR3, the DNA is TGTGCCTGGAGTGTATCCGGGGAAGCACACCAGTTCTTC.

This rearrangement joins TRBV6-1 to TRBJ2-7; D is possibly TRBD2 (5 bases). The germline V and J ends were trimmed by 6 bases and 4 bases, with 13 bases remaining between them. The CDR3 has 13 residues. The germline V gene encodes CDR1 MNHNS and CDR2 SASEGT. The CDR3 DNA reads TGTGCCAGCAGGTTACGATGGACTTACGAGCAGTACTTC. Translating gives CASRLRWTYEQYF.

This chain uses TRBV18 with TRBJ1-2; TRBD1 aligns across 9 bases. V lost 3 bases to trimming and J lost 5 bases; unmatched junction nucleotides: 10. There are 16 residues in the CDR3. CDR1 and CDR2 (germline): KGHSH, LQKENI. CDR3 region: CASSPFDRTGEYGYTF. In nucleotides, the CDR3 is TGTGCCAGCTCACCGTTCGACCGGACAGGGGAATATGGCTACACCTTC.

The chain has TRBV10-3 and TRBJ1-2; 12 nucleotides agree with TRBD1. Germline CDR1 and CDR2: ENHRY and SYGVKD. The CDR3 sequence is 13 residues long. The ends lost 7 bases at V and 6 bases at J; junction bases unmatched: 3. Here the CDR3 DNA reads TGTGCCATCACCGGGACAGGGGGCGATGGCTACACCTTC. It codes for CAITGTGGDGYTF.

The rearrangement links TRBV5-6 to TRBJ1-2, with D uncertain. Germline-derived CDR1 and CDR2 are SGHDT and YYEEEE. CDR3 length: 11 residues. V gave up 8 bases and J gave up 4 bases, with 9 bases separating them. The CDR3 reads CASGDGYGYTF. CDR3 nucleotide sequence: TGTGCCAGTGGAGACGGCTATGGCTACACCTTC.

This sequence joins TRBV19 and TRBJ2-3; D possibly uses TRBD1 or TRBD2 (5 bases each). This CDR3 is built from 15 residues. V was cut by 7 bases and J by 1 base, with 15 bases left in between. Germline V gene sequence: CDR1 LNHDA, CDR2 SQIVND (reference sequence). CDR3 region: CASTDWGSGTDTQYF. In DNA, the CDR3 is TGTGCCAGTACGGATTGGGGGAGTGGCACAGATACGCAGTATTTT.

This rearrangement joins TRBV5-6 to TRBJ1-1; D call uncertain. The V gene's germline CDR1 is SGHDT and CDR2 YYEEEE. This CDR3 contains 14 residues. The ends were cut back, 3 bases at V and 4 bases at J, with 13 bases in the middle. The CDR3 spells CASSSRTRGTEAFF. The CDR3 DNA follows: TGTGCCAGCAGCTCGAGGACGCGAGGCACTGAAGCTTTCTTT. Supplemented by reference TRBV5-6 and TRBJ1-1, the full variable domain reads DAGVTQSPTHLIKTRGQQVTLRCSPKSGHDTVSWYQQALGQGPQFIFQYYEEEERQRGNFPDRFSGHQFPNYSSELNVNALLLGDSALYLCASSSRTRGTEAFFGQGTRLTVV.

The rearrangement uses TRBV9 and TRBJ2-5, with D perhaps given as TRBD1 or TRBD2 (5 bases each). CDR3 length: 14 amino acids. V lost 4 bases and J 11 bases, leaving 21 bases between the germline ends. Germline V lookup: CDR1 SGDLS, CDR2 YYNGEE. The CDR3 here is CASSSTLGEVSQYF. DNA for the CDR3: TGTGCCAGCAGCTCCACATTGGGGGAAGTGAGTCAGTACTTC.

The V call is TRBV10-2, the J call TRBJ2-1; maybe TRBD1 (6 bases). The CDR3 has 15 amino acids. The germline CDR1 and CDR2 sequences are WSHSY and SAAADI. The V end was cut by 6 bases, the J end by 5 bases, with 17 bases between. Here the CDR3 reads CASRILRQANNEQFF. The CDR3 nucleotides read TGCGCCAGCAGGATACTTCGACAGGCGAACAATGAGCAGTTCTTC.

This chain uses TRBV6-6 with TRBJ2-5, with TRBD2 identical over 7 bases. CDR1 and CDR2 from the germline V gene are MNHNY and SVGAGI (reference sequence). The CDR3 runs 13 residues. After removal of 7 bases from V and 3 bases from J, the junction contained 5 bases not matched to a gene. The CDR3: CASNDRGEETQYF. The CDR3 coding sequence is TGTGCCAGCAATGATCGGGGGGAAGAGACCCAGTACTTC.

V is TRBV10-1 and J is TRBJ2-1; 12 nucleotides line up with TRBD2. Losses at the gene ends were 2 bases for V and 1 base for J; bases not matched to a gene: 9. The CDR3 is made up of 19 amino acids. Germline values: CDR1 WNHNN, CDR2 SYGVQD (reference sequence). CDR3: CASSEGLAGGLWSYNEQFF. For the CDR3, the DNA is TGCGCCAGCAGTGAGGGGCTAGCGGGGGGGCTTTGGTCCTACAATGAGCAGTTCTTC.

The V call is TRBV27, the J call TRBJ2-3, with D unresolved. V was clipped by 5 bases and J by 1 base, with 10 bases between them. The CDR3 runs 14 residues. CDR1 and CDR2 from the germline V gene are MNHEY and SMNVEV (reference sequence). The CDR3 reads CASSQGVGTDTQYF. The DNA of the CDR3 is TGTGCCAGCAGTCAAGGCGTGGGCACAGATACGCAGTATTTT.

The chain recombines TRBV4-1 with TRBJ2-3; 9 bases are shared with TRBD2. Germline V gene lookup returns CDR1 MGHRA and CDR2 YSYEKL. The J segment lost 2 bases and the V segment lost 4 bases, leaving 1 base of the junction unmatched. CDR3 size: 14 residues. The CDR3 DNA is TGCGCCAGCAGCCGACTAGCGGACACAGATACGCAGTATTTT. Translation: CASSRLADTDTQYF.

The J gene is TRBJ2-3, the V gene TRBV2; 7 bases are a match to TRBD2. Trimming removed 9 bases from V and 1 base from J; junction bases left unmatched: 10. There are 15 residues in the CDR3. Germline CDR1 reads SNHLY; CDR2 reads FYNNEI. Written as DNA, the CDR3 is TGTGCCAGTACGGGGAGGAGCGGGGGCACAGATACGCAGTATTTT. Encoded protein: CASTGRSGGTDTQYF.

The chain carries TRBV4-2 and TRBJ2-1; D is undetermined. The length of the CDR3 is 16 residues. Trimming stripped 0 bases from V and 0 bases from J, with 9 bases between. Germline CDR1 reads LGHNA; CDR2 reads YNFKEQ. The CDR3 nucleotides are TGTGCCAGCAGCCAAGAAGGCCGAAGCTCCTACAATGAGCAGTTCTTC. It specifies CASSQEGRSSYNEQFF.

The chain couples TRBV6-5 to TRBJ2-1; tentative D call: TRBD2 (6 bases). The CDR3 loop spans 16 amino acids. Trimming stripped 6 bases from V and 0 bases from J, with 15 bases between. The germline gives CDR1 MNHEY, CDR2 SVGAGI. The CDR3 DNA sequence: TGTGCCAGCAGCTACGCGGGATCGAGCTCCTACAATGAGCAGTTCTTC. Its protein is CASSYAGSSSYNEQFF.

The V and J genes are TRBV27 and TRBJ1-2, with D hard to call. Trimming took off 4 bases at V and 3 bases at J, with 21 bases between the two ends. The CDR3 has 17 residues. Germline loops: CDR1 MNHEY, CDR2 SMNVEV (reference sequence). The CDR3 spells CASSSSRPAGLYYGYTF. The CDR3 DNA follows: TGTGCCAGCAGTTCGTCTCGACCGGCCGGCCTTTACTATGGCTACACCTTC.

V and J are TRBV29-1 and TRBJ1-2; a weak D match, TRBD1 (5 bases). The CDR3 has 13 amino acids. CDR1 is SQVTM and CDR2 is ANQGSEA in the germline V gene. V dropped 4 bases and J dropped 2 bases, with 11 bases sitting between them. CDR3 in DNA: TGCAGCGTTGCACGGGGACCAAACTATGGCTACACCTTC. This codes for CSVARGPNYGYTF.

This chain uses TRBV4-3 with TRBJ2-3; weak D call: TRBD2 (7 bases). CDR1 and CDR2 (germline): LGHNA, YSLEER. Trimming removed 0 bases from V and 2 bases from J, with 21 bases in between. The CDR3 is 19 amino acids. CDR3 DNA: TGCGCCAGCAGCCAAGAAGGGTTCTTCTCCGGGGGGCTCACAGATACGCAGTATTTT. Translation gives CASSQEGFFSGGLTDTQYF.